This T cell receptor (beta chain) emerged from a study of human T cells and chemical hapten exposure. Time point in this sample: pre-sensitization, week 0. This sample's treatment: therapeutic diphenylcyclopropenone sensitization with weekly scalp DPC. This clonotype has a count of ten or more. What it binds is not known. Trimming shortened V by 8 bases and J by 3 bases, and 9 bases separated the two germline ends. CDR1 is MDHEN and CDR2 is SYDVKM in the germline V gene. The CDR3 contains 12 residues. Study-wide findings and caveats: Large CDR3 similarity clusters arose significantly more often from expanded TCRs than from controls.

TCRdb analysed the RACE reads with MiXCR anew, one entry per CDR3 protein. The sample has approximately 260,000 distinct CDR3 sequences, about 9% seen once; the top ten hold about 2.5%. Sequences were derived from whole blood, sampled in connection with sensitization to the hapten diphenylcyclopropenone (DPC). The V call is TRBV28, the J call TRBJ2-3; TRBD2 is a possible D gene (7 bases). This receptor was taken from a middle-aged woman with alopecia areata. Some clones in this sample may be carry-over from other donors' samples. CDR3 sequence (DNA): TGTGCCAGCGAGGGGGGGACAGATACGCAGTATTTT. It translates to CASEGGTDTQYF.